The clone carrying this T cell receptor (beta chain) was seen only a few times. Its specificity is not known. The data were taken from a study of T cells after yellow fever vaccination. Study-wide results and caveats: A limited proportion of clonotypes was detected within both the CD4 and CD8 compartments.

V shed 7 bases and J 1 base; nucleotides not matched to a gene: 2. This CDR3 has 12 residues. Germline values: CDR1 DFQATT, CDR2 SNEGSKA (reference sequence). In TCRdb, the 5' RACE reads were re-called with MiXCR into one record per CDR3 protein. The sample lists about 350,000 distinct CDR3 sequences, about 8.3% seen once, with 17% in the top ten. Sequencing was performed on PBMCs, taken around 45 days after the first yellow fever vaccination. This sequence joins TRBV20-1 and TRBJ1-1, with 8 bases that match TRBD1. This TCR was sampled from a young man who received the YFV17D yellow fever vaccine. CDR3 bases: TGCAGTGGGGACAGGCCGAACACTGAAGCTTTCTTT. Translation gives CSGDRPNTEAFF.